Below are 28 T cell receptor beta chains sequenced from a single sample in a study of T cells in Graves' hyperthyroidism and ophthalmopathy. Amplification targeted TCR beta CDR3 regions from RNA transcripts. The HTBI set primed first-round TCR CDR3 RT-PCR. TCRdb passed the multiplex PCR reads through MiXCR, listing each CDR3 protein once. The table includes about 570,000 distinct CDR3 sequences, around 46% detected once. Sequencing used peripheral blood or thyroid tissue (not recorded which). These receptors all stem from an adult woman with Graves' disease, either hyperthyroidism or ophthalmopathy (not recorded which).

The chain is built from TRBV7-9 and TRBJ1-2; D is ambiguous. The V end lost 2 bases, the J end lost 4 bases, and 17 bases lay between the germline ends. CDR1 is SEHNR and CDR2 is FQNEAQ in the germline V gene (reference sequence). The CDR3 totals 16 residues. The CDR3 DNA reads TGTGCCAGCAGCTTACTAGCGGGAGTATCCGTCTATGGCTACACCTTC. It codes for CASSLLAGVSVYGYTF. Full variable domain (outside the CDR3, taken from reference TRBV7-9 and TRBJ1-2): DTGVSQNPRHKITKRGQNVTFRCDPISEHNRLYWYRQTLGQGPEFLTYFQNEAQLEKSRLLSDRFSAERPKGSFSTLEIQRTEQGDSAMYLCASSLLAGVSVYGYTFGSGTRLTVV.

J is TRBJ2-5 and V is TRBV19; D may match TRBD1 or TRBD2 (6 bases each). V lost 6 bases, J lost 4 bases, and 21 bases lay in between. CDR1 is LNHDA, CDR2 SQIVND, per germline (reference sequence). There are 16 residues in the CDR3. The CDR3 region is CASRSRLQGGGETQYF. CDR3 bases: TGTGCCAGTAGGAGCCGACTACAGGGAGGAGGAGAGACCCAGTACTTC.

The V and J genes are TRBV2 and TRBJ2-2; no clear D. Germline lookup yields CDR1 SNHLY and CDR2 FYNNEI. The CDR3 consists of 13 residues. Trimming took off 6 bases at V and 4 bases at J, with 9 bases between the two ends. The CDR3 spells CASSLYTTGELFF. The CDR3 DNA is TGTGCCAGCAGCTTATACACCACCGGGGAGCTGTTTTTT.

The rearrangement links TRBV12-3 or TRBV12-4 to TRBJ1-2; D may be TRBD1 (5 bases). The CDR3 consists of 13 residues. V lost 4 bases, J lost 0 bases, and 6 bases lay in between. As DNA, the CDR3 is TGTGCCAGCAGTTGGGACTCTAACTATGGCTACACCTTC. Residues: CASSWDSNYGYTF.

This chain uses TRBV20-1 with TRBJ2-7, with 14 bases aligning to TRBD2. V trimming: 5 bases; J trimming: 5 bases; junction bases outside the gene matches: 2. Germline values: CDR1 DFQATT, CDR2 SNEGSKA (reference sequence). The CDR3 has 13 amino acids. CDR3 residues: CSAETSGRDEQYF. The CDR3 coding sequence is TGCAGTGCTGAGACTAGCGGGAGGGACGAGCAGTACTTC.

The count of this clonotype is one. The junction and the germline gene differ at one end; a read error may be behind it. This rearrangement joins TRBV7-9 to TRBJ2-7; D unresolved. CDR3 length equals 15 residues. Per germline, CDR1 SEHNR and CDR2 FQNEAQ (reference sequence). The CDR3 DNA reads TGTGCCAGCAGCTTAGCGACACAGAGGACCGTCGAGCAGTGCTTC. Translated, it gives CASSLATQRTVEQCF.

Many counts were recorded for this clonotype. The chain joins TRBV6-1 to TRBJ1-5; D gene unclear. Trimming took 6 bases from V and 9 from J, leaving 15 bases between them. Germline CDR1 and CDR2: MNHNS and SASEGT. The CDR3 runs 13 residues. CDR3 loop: CASSLERLGPQHF. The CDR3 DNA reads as TGTGCCAGCAGCCTTGAGAGGCTGGGGCCCCAGCATTTT.

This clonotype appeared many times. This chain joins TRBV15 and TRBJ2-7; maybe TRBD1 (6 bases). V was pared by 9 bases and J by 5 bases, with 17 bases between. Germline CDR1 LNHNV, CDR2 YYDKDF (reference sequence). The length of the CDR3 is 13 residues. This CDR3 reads CATQRGTEDEQYF. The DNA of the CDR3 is TGTGCCACGCAGAGGGGGACGGAAGACGAGCAGTACTTC.

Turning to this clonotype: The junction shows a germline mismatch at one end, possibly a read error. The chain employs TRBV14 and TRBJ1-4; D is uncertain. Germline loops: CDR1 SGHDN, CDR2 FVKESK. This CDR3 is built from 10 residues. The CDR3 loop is CASSQEWKVF. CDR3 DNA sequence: TGTGCCAGCAGCCAAGAGTGGAAGGTTTTT.

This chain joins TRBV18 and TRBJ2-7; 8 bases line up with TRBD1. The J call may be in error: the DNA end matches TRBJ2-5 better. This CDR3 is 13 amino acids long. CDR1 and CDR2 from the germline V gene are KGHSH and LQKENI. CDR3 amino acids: CASATGAVETQYF. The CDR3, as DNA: TGTGCCAGCGCGACAGGGGCGGTAGAGACCCAGTACTTC.

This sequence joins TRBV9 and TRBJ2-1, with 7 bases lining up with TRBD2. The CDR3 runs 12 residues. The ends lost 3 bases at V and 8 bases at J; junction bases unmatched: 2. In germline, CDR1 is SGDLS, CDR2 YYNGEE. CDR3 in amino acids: CASSAGGYEQFF. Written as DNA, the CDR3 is TGTGCCAGCAGCGCGGGAGGTTATGAGCAGTTCTTC.

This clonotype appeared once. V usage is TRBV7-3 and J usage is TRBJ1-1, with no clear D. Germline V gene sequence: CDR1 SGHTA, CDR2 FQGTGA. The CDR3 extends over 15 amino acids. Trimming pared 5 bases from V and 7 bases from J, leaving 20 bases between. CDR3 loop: CASSRSNAQHSEAFF. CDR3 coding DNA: TGTGCCAGCAGCCGCAGCAATGCGCAACACAGTGAAGCTTTCTTT.

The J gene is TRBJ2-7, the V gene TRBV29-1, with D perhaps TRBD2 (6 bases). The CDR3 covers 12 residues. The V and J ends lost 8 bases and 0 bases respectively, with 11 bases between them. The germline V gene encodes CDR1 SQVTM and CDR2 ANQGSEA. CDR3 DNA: TGCAGCTACGGGACTGACTCCTACGAGCAGTACTTC. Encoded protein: CSYGTDSYEQYF.

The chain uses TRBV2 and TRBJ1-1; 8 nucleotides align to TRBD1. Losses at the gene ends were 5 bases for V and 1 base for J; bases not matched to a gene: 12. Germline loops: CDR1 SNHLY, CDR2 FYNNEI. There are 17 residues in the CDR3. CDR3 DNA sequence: TGTGCCAGCAGTTCTACGGTGAGGACAGGGACGAACACTGAAGCTTTCTTT. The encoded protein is CASSSTVRTGTNTEAFF. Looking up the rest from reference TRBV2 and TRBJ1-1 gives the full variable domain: EPEVTQTPSHQVTQMGQEVILRCVPISNHLYFYWYRQILGQKVEFLVSFYNNEISEKSEIFDDQFSVERPDGSNFTLKIRSTKLEDSAMYFCASSSTVRTGTNTEAFFGQGTRLTVV.

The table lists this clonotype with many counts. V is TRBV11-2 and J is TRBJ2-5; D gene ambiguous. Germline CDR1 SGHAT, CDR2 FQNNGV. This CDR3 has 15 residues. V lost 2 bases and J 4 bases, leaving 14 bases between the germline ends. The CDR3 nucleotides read TGTGCCAGCAGCTTAAGCCGCAGGAGCAGAGAGACCCAGTACTTC. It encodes CASSLSRRSRETQYF.

The CDR3: CAISESNGVTSRGYTF. CDR3 coding DNA: TGTGCCATCAGTGAGTCGAACGGAGTCACCTCGAGGGGCTACACCTTC. This chain links TRBV10-3 with TRBJ1-2; D call uncertain. The germline V and J ends were trimmed by 0 bases and 8 bases, with 19 bases remaining between them. Germline loops: CDR1 ENHRY, CDR2 SYGVKD. The CDR3 is made up of 16 amino acids.

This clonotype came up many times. The CDR3 DNA sequence: TGCGCCAGCAGCCACCCGTTAGGAGGTCGCACTGAAGCTTTCTTT. Translated: CASSHPLGGRTEAFF. The chain has TRBV4-1 and TRBJ1-1; D unclear. CDR3 length: 15 amino acids. V gave up 3 bases and J gave up 4 bases, with 15 bases separating them. Looked up from germline, CDR1 is MGHRA and CDR2 is YSYEKL.

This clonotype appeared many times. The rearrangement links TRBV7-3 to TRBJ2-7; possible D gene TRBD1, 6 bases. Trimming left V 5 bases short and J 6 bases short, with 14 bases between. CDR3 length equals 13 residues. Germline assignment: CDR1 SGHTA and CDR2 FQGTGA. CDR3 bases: TGTGCCAGCAGCCAGACAACAGGGTCCGAGCAGTACTTC. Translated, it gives CASSQTTGSEQYF.

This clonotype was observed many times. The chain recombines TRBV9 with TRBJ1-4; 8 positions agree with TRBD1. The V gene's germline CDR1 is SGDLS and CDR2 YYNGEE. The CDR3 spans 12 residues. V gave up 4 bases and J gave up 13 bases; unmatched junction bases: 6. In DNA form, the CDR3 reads TGTGCCAGCAGCACCTCGACAGGGGTACTGTTTTTT. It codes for CASSTSTGVLFF.

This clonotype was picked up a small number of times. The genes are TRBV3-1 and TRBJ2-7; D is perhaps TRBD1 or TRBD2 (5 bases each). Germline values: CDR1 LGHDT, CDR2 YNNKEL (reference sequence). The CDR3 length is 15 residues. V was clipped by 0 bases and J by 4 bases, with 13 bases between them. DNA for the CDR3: TGTGCCAGCAGCCAAGACCGGGGACCCGAATACGAGCAGTACTTC. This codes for CASSQDRGPEYEQYF.

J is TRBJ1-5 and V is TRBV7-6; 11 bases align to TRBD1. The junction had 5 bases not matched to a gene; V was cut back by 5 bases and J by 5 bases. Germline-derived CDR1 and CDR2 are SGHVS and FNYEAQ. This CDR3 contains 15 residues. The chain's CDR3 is CASSRRTGGDQPQHF. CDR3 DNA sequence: TGTGCCAGCAGCCGTAGGACAGGGGGCGATCAGCCCCAGCATTTT.

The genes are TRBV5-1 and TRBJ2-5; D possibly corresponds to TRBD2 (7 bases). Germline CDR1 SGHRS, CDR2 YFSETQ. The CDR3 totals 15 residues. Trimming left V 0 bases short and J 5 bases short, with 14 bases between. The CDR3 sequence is CASSLVPGGMETQYF. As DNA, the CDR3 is TGCGCCAGCAGCTTGGTCCCGGGGGGCATGGAGACCCAGTACTTC. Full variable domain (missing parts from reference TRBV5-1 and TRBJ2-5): KAGVTQTPRYLIKTRGQQVTLSCSPISGHRSVSWYQQTPGQGLQFLFEYFSETQRNKGNFPGRFSGRQFSNSRSEMNVSTLELGDSALYLCASSLVPGGMETQYFGPGTRLLVL.

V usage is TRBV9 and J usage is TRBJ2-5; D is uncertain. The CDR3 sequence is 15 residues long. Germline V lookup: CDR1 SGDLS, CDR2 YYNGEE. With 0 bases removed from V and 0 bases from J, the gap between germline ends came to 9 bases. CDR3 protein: CASSVGGDNQETQYF. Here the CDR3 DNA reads TGTGCCAGCAGCGTAGGGGGTGACAACCAAGAGACCCAGTACTTC.

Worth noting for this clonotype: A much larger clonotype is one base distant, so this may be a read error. The CDR3 DNA sequence: TGCAGCGTTGAGGCTAAGTGGGGGATGAACACTGAAGCTTTCTTT. Translation: CSVEAKWGMNTEAFF. The gene calls are TRBV29-1 and TRBJ1-1; perhaps TRBD1 as D (5 bases). The CDR3 covers 15 residues. CDR1 is SQVTM, CDR2 ANQGSEA, per germline. V lost 3 bases to trimming and J lost 0 bases, with 14 bases between them.

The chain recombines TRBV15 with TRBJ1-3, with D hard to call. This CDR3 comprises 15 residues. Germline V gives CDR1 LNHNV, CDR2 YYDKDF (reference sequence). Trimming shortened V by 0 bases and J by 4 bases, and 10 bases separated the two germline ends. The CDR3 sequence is CATSRDQAAGNTIYF. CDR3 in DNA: TGTGCCACCAGCAGAGATCAGGCAGCCGGAAACACCATATATTTT.

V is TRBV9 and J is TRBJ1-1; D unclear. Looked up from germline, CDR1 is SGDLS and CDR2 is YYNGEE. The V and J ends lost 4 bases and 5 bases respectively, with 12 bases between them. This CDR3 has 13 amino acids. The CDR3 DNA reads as TGTGCCAGCAGCCCACTGTGGAGGACTGAAGCTTTCTTT. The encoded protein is CASSPLWRTEAFF.

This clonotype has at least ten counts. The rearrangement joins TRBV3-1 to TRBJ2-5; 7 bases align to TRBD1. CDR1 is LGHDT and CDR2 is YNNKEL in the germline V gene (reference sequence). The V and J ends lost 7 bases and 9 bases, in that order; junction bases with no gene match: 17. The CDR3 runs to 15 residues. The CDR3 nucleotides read TGTGCCAGCACTTCCGACAGGGCTGTCGGTTGGCCCCAGTACTTC. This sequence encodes CASTSDRAVGWPQYF.

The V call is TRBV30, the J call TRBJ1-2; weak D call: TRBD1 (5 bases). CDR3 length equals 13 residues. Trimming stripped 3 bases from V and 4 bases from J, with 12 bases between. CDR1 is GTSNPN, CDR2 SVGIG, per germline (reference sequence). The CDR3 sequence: CAWSPGDLYGYTF. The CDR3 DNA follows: TGTGCCTGGAGCCCTGGGGACCTCTATGGCTACACCTTC. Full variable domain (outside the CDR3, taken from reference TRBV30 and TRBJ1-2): SQTIHQWPATLVQPVGSPLSLECTVEGTSNPNLYWYRQAAGRGLQLLFYSVGIGQISSEVPQNLSASRPQDRQFILSSKKLLLSDSGFYLCAWSPGDLYGYTFGSGTRLTVV.